This passage covers 7 T cell receptor beta chains from one sample sequenced in a study of T cell repertoires in aging, cancer and after chemotherapy. Multiplex touch-down PCR with TRB-A/B primers amplified rearranged V-D-J TRB sequences. TCRdb recomputed calls from the multiplex PCR reads with MiXCR, one row per CDR3 protein. Of about 2,000 distinct CDR3 sequences in the sample, roughly 60% were seen once. TCR beta rearrangements were amplified from peripheral blood genomic DNA. Sequenced input: blood. All receptors come from a human donor with a solid tumor.

This clonotype came up a few times. The V gene is TRBV6-1, the J gene TRBJ2-3; D gene uncertain. Germline V gene sequence: CDR1 MNHNS, CDR2 SASEGT. The CDR3 is 12 residues long. The ends were cut back, 5 bases at V and 6 bases at J, with 9 bases in the middle. The CDR3: CASSPLGDTQYF. CDR3 coding DNA: TGTGCCAGCAGTCCCCTAGGTGATACGCAGTATTTT.

This chain joins TRBV7-2 and TRBJ2-3; 8 nucleotides align to TRBD2. In germline, CDR1 is SGHTA, CDR2 FQGNSA. This CDR3 has 16 residues. Trimming removed 3 bases from V and 3 bases from J; junction bases left unmatched: 8. The CDR3 spells CASSFTSGGRTDTQYF. CDR3 sequence (DNA): TGTGCCAGCAGCTTCACTAGCGGAGGCCGGACAGATACGCAGTATTTT.

The table lists this clonotype with a few counts. The rearrangement links TRBV29-1 to TRBJ1-2, with D possibly TRBD1 on 5 matching bases. Trimming removed 2 bases from V and 4 bases from J, with 11 bases in between. Germline V gene data show CDR1 as SQVTM and CDR2 as ANQGSEA. The CDR3 runs to 13 residues. CDR3 region: CSVELGGAYGYTF. The CDR3 DNA reads TGCAGCGTTGAACTGGGGGGAGCCTATGGCTACACCTTC.

V and J are TRBV11-2 and TRBJ2-3; TRBD2 matches at 11 bases. CDR3 size: 17 residues. Losses at the gene ends were 2 bases for V and 3 bases for J; bases not matched to a gene: 7. Germline loops: CDR1 SGHAT, CDR2 FQNNGV. The CDR3 protein is CASSLSPSSGRTDTQYF. The CDR3 DNA is TGTGCCAGCAGCTTAAGTCCGTCTAGCGGGAGGACAGATACGCAGTATTTT.

The chain uses TRBV5-4 and TRBJ2-7; TRBD1 matches at 11 bases. The J segment lost 3 bases and the V segment lost 0 bases, leaving 2 bases of the junction unmatched. Germline V gene lookup returns CDR1 SGHNT and CDR2 YYREEE (reference sequence). The CDR3 runs to 15 residues. CDR3 sequence reads: CASSLAGTGGYEQYF. Written as DNA, the CDR3 is TGTGCCAGCAGCTTGGCCGGGACAGGGGGCTACGAGCAGTACTTC.

With respect to this clonotype: One end of the junction does not line up with germline, which may come from a read error. The chain joins TRBV5-1 to TRBJ1-2, with 7 bases that match TRBD1. Looked up from germline, CDR1 is SGHRS and CDR2 is YFSETQ. This CDR3 has 15 residues. CDR3: CASSLVGSGQYGYTF. The CDR3 DNA reads as TGTGCCAGCAGCTTGGTTGGATCGGGACAGTATGGCTACACCTTC.

This clonotype was detected only a few times. The chain recombines TRBV18 with TRBJ2-7, with a tentative D call TRBD1 (5 bases). This CDR3 is built from 14 residues. The germline V gene encodes CDR1 KGHSH and CDR2 LQKENI. Trimming pared 1 base from V and 7 bases from J, leaving 14 bases between. CDR3 loop: CASSPLGVSAEQYF. CDR3 nucleotide sequence: TGTGCCAGCTCACCACTAGGGGTGAGTGCGGAGCAGTACTTC.